The clone carrying this TCR beta chain has ten or more counts. Antigen unknown. Germline V CDR1 and CDR2: WNHNN, SYGVQD (reference sequence). The CDR3 loop spans 18 amino acids. Germline trimming cut 0 bases from V and 3 bases from J; bases unmatched to any gene: 12. Each CDR3 protein is one row after TCRdb ran MiXCR on the 5' RACE reads. This sample has a few hundred thousand distinct CDR3 sequences, with over 9.5% found just once. The data derive from a study of identical twins. Findings and limits, study-wide: There was an excess of low generation probability in the out-of-frame alpha sequences that twins shared. Excess twin sharing in beta out-of-frame sequences was weaker.

The chain has TRBV10-1 and TRBJ2-7; 9 nucleotides align to TRBD2. Sequences were obtained from memory T cells sorted from blood. The TCR originated in a man aged 45-60 years in good health. The CDR3: CASSESVSGGAWFYEQYF. CDR3 coding DNA: TGCGCCAGCAGTGAGTCGGTTAGCGGGGGCGCGTGGTTCTACGAGCAGTACTTC.